This passage covers 19 T cell receptor beta chains from one sample sequenced in a study of cytomegalovirus exposure and HLA in healthy donors. The PCR made use of 60 Vbeta and 13 Jbeta primers. Using immunoSEQ multiplex PCR, the repertoire was profiled, and TCRdb retains in-frame clones only, with some absent. Seen here are a few hundred thousand clones, approximately 78% observed once, and the top ten hold 2.5% to 3%. Sequenced sample: PBMCs. The source of these receptors is a man younger than 40 in good health and CMV-seronegative.

The chain couples TRBV19 to TRBJ2-2, with 11 bases that match TRBD2. CDR1 is LNHDA and CDR2 is SQIVND in the germline V gene (reference sequence). CDR3 length equals 15 residues. The J segment lost 7 bases and the V segment lost 5 bases, leaving 6 bases of the junction unmatched. CDR3 loop: CASSFSGGAIGELFF. CDR3 nucleotides: TGTGCCAGTAGTTTTAGCGGGGGGGCCATCGGGGAGCTGTTTTTT.

The rearrangement links TRBV9 to TRBJ2-5, with D tentatively TRBD2 (6 bases). Trimming cost V 0 bases and J 2 bases, with 11 bases left between them. The germline V gene encodes CDR1 SGDLS and CDR2 YYNGEE. This CDR3 has 15 amino acids. The DNA for the CDR3 is TGTGCCAGCAGCGTAGCGGCGGGGAATCAAGAGACCCAGTACTTC. Amino acids: CASSVAAGNQETQYF.

The gene calls are TRBV5-1 and TRBJ2-3; a possible D gene is TRBD1 (6 bases). CDR1 is SGHRS, CDR2 YFSETQ, per germline. This CDR3 spans 15 amino acids. Trimming took off 6 bases at V and 0 bases at J, with 14 bases between the two ends. The CDR3 DNA reads as TGCGCCAGCACTCTGGGGCAGGGGAGCACAGATACGCAGTATTTT. Its protein is CASTLGQGSTDTQYF. The entire variable domain, with the rest obtained from reference TRBV5-1 and TRBJ2-3, is as follows: KAGVTQTPRYLIKTRGQQVTLSCSPISGHRSVSWYQQTPGQGLQFLFEYFSETQRNKGNFPGRFSGRQFSNSRSEMNVSTLELGDSALYLCASTLGQGSTDTQYFGPGTRLTVL.

V and J are TRBV29-1 and TRBJ2-1; the match to TRBD1 covers 7 bases. The CDR3 has 12 amino acids. Germline CDR1 is SQVTM and CDR2 is ANQGSEA. V lost 6 bases and J lost 10; bases outside the gene matches: 9. Written as DNA, the CDR3 is TGCAGCGTAGCCCGGCGGACAGGCGAGCAGTTCTTC. It translates to CSVARRTGEQFF.

This clone was counted a few times. The V and J genes are TRBV10-1 and TRBJ2-3; a weak D match, TRBD2 (6 bases). Per germline, CDR1 WNHNN and CDR2 SYGVQD (reference sequence). V lost 2 bases and J lost 5, with 8 bases in between. The CDR3 extends over 13 amino acids. The CDR3 nucleotides read TGCGCCAGCAGTGAGACCGGGGGAGATACGCAGTATTTT. Its protein product is CASSETGGDTQYF.

J is TRBJ1-6 and V is TRBV5-1; 7 bases agree with TRBD1. CDR1 SGHRS and CDR2 YFSETQ come from the germline V gene. The CDR3 loop spans 17 amino acids. The V gene end was trimmed by 0 bases and the J gene end by 7 bases; junction bases not matched to a gene: 10. The DNA for the CDR3 is TGCGCCAGCAGCTTGGCCCTCCCCGGGACAGCAAATTCACCCCTCCACTTT. Protein sequence: CASSLALPGTANSPLHF.

This rearrangement joins TRBV19 to TRBJ1-2; no clear D. Trimming removed 3 bases from V and 7 bases from J, with 6 bases in between. There are 11 residues in the CDR3. Germline values: CDR1 LNHDA, CDR2 SQIVND (reference sequence). CDR3 loop: CASSIFGGYTF. The CDR3 coding sequence is TGTGCCAGTAGTATTTTCGGTGGCTACACCTTC.

CDR3 residues: CASSPVSHRDGKNIQYF. CDR3 DNA sequence: TGTGCCAGCAGCCCGGTTTCCCACAGGGATGGCAAAAACATTCAGTACTTC. The chain is built from TRBV7-9 and TRBJ2-4; possibly TRBD1 for D (6 bases). This CDR3 contains 17 residues. Trimming removed 5 bases from V and 3 bases from J, with 20 bases in between. The germline CDR1 and CDR2 sequences are SEHNR and FQNEAQ (reference sequence). The variable domain in full, with the rest retrieved from reference TRBV7-9 and TRBJ2-4, is DTGVSQNPRHKITKRGQNVTFRCDPISEHNRLYWYRQTLGQGPEFLTYFQNEAQLEKSRLLSDRFSAERPKGSFSTLEIQRTEQGDSAMYLCASSPVSHRDGKNIQYFGAGTRLSVL.

V is TRBV6-1 and J is TRBJ2-1; TRBD2 agrees at 12 bases. Germline CDR1 MNHNS, CDR2 SASEGT. With V trimmed by 5 bases and J by 3 bases, 2 bases remained unmatched. The CDR3 consists of 15 residues. The CDR3 bases are TGTGCCAGCAGTCTGGGACTAGCGGGCTACAATGAGCAGTTCTTC. Its protein product is CASSLGLAGYNEQFF.

This chain links TRBV5-4 with TRBJ1-4; weak D call: TRBD1 (6 bases). Trimming cost V 3 bases and J 3 bases, with 12 bases left between them. The germline CDR1 and CDR2 sequences are SGHNT and YYREEE (reference sequence). The CDR3 has 15 residues. The CDR3 nucleotides read TGTGCCAGCAGCTGGCGGGGGGGCCCTAATGAAAAACTGTTTTTT. Its protein is CASSWRGGPNEKLFF.

The rearrangement links TRBV7-2 to TRBJ2-4, with D possibly being TRBD1 (6 bases). Germline loops: CDR1 SGHTA, CDR2 FQGNSA. Trimming pared 1 base from V and 8 bases from J, leaving 15 bases between. The CDR3 length is 15 residues. The CDR3 DNA follows: TGTGCCAGCAGCTTAGGTGGGACACGGGGCCACATTCAGTACTTC. Amino acids: CASSLGGTRGHIQYF.

The chain joins TRBV7-2 to TRBJ2-3, with a tentative D call TRBD1 (6 bases). Germline CDR1 SGHTA, CDR2 FQGNSA. The CDR3 covers 16 residues. Between the trimmed V and J ends, which lost 2 bases and 0 bases, there was a span of 12 bases. The DNA of the CDR3 is TGTGCCAGCAGCTTACAGGGGTTTACTAGCACAGATACGCAGTATTTT. Translated, it gives CASSLQGFTSTDTQYF.

The V and J genes are TRBV5-4 and TRBJ2-5; 7 positions match TRBD2. The CDR3 length is 14 residues. Germline assignment: CDR1 SGHNT and CDR2 YYREEE (reference sequence). The junction had 4 bases not matched to a gene; V was cut back by 3 bases and J by 2 bases. CDR3 sequence reads: CASSWASGQETQYF. CDR3 coding DNA: TGTGCCAGCAGCTGGGCTAGCGGACAAGAGACCCAGTACTTC.

The V call is TRBV28, the J call TRBJ2-7, with 7 nucleotides matching TRBD2. J gave up 6 bases and V 6 bases, and 11 bases lay outside the gene matches. The CDR3 is made up of 14 amino acids. Looked up from germline, CDR1 is MDHEN and CDR2 is SYDVKM. The CDR3 coding sequence is TGTGCCAGCAGGCCGACAGCGGGAAGGAGCGAGCAGTACTTC. It specifies CASRPTAGRSEQYF.

This sequence joins TRBV10-2 and TRBJ1-1; TRBD1 is a possible D gene (5 bases). The CDR3 covers 15 residues. Per germline, CDR1 WSHSY and CDR2 SAAADI. V gave up 1 base and J gave up 10 bases, with 19 bases separating them. CDR3 in DNA: TGCGCCAGCAGTGAGTTCCGAGGCAGGGAGGTTGTAGCTTTCTTT. It encodes CASSEFRGREVVAFF.

The gene calls are TRBV5-4 and TRBJ1-2, with 11 nucleotides matching TRBD1. Germline-derived CDR1 and CDR2 are SGHNT and YYREEE (reference sequence). This CDR3 comprises 16 residues. The junction had 4 bases not matched to a gene; V was cut back by 1 base and J by 2 bases. CDR3 sequence reads: CASSLLDRGRNYGYTF. The CDR3 DNA is TGTGCCAGCAGCTTGCTGGACAGGGGGCGCAACTATGGCTACACCTTC.

CDR3 in amino acids: CASSRDRERQPQHF. Here the CDR3 DNA reads TGTGCCAGCAGTCGGGACAGGGAGCGGCAGCCCCAGCATTTT. V is TRBV6-4 and J is TRBJ1-5, with 9 bases matching TRBD1. The CDR3 has 14 residues. The V gene end was trimmed by 5 bases and the J gene end by 7 bases; junction bases not matched to a gene: 6. Germline V lookup: CDR1 MRHNA, CDR2 SNTAGT.

The chain couples TRBV29-1 to TRBJ2-1, with 12 bases identical to TRBD1. CDR3 length: 16 residues. V lost 0 bases and J lost 8; bases outside the gene matches: 8. Germline assignment: CDR1 SQVTM and CDR2 ANQGSEA. In DNA form, the CDR3 reads TGCAGCGTTGAAGATCCGGGACAGGGGGCGTTCGATGAGCAGTTCTTC. Protein product: CSVEDPGQGAFDEQFF.

This clone occurred a few times. The rearrangement uses TRBV28 and TRBJ2-1, with a tentative D call TRBD1 (6 bases). CDR3 length equals 14 residues. Trimming stripped 5 bases from V and 6 bases from J, with 14 bases between. In germline, CDR1 is MDHEN, CDR2 SYDVKM. The CDR3 region is CASSKWLGGNEQFF. CDR3 in DNA: TGTGCCAGCAGTAAATGGCTAGGGGGCAATGAGCAGTTCTTC.